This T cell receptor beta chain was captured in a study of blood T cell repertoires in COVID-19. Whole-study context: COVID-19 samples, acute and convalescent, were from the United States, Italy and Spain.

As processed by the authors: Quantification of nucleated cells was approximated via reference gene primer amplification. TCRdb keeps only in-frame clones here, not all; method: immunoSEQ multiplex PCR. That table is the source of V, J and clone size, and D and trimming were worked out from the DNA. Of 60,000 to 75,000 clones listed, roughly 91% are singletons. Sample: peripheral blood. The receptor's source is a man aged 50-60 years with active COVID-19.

CDR3 residues: CASSSSVDYYGYTF. DNA of the CDR3: TGCGCCAGCAGCTCTTCAGTAGACTACTATGGCTACACCTTC. This rearrangement joins TRBV5-1 to TRBJ1-2; D uncertain. V dropped 3 bases and J dropped 3 bases, with 12 bases sitting between them. This CDR3 is built from 14 residues. Germline V lookup: CDR1 SGHRS, CDR2 YFSETQ. The entire variable domain, with the rest obtained from reference TRBV5-1 and TRBJ1-2, is as follows: KAGVTQTPRYLIKTRGQQVTLSCSPISGHRSVSWYQQTPGQGLQFLFEYFSETQRNKGNFPGRFSGRQFSNSRSEMNVSTLELGDSALYLCASSSSVDYYGYTFGSGTRLTVV.